This T cell receptor (beta chain) was profiled in a study of tumor-infiltrating lymphocytes in localized non-small cell lung cancer. Study-wide points: Available tissue quantity limited TCR sequencing to a patient subset.

As concerns this clone: Its antigen is not identified.

With 2 bases removed from V and 5 bases from J, the gap between germline ends came to 10 bases. The germline gives CDR1 SGHNT, CDR2 YYREEE (reference sequence). This CDR3 spans 13 amino acids. Here immunoSEQ multiplex PCR was the method, and the copy in TCRdb shows in-frame clones only, minus some. The repertoire has 10,000 to 15,000 clones, over 65% of them found once; the top ten carry over 8%. Sequenced material: lung tumor tissue. The receptor's source is a human donor with non-small cell lung cancer. V gene TRBV5-4 combines with J gene TRBJ1-2; D call uncertain. The CDR3 bases are TGTGCCAGCAGCTTAGGGCAGGATTATGGCTACACCTTC. This sequence encodes CASSLGQDYGYTF.